Described below is a single T cell receptor (beta chain) sequence and its context. The record originates from a study of T cells expressing NK-cell markers. As for the study in general: Sorted CD3+CD56+NKG2C+, CD3+CD56+NKG2C- and CD3+CD56-NKG2C+ T cells provided the TCR beta repertoires.

CDR3 length: 11 residues. Per the germline V gene, CDR1 is MGHDK and CDR2 is SYGVNS. Synthesis of TCR beta cDNA relied on 5'RACE template switching carrying UMIs. TCRdb reprocessed the 5' RACE reads; each CDR3 protein has one entry and no DNA is given. This sample carries over 120,000 distinct CDR3 sequences, with approximately 12% going to the ten biggest clones. The rearrangement joins TRBV25-1 to TRBJ2-3; TCRdb designates TRBD1, a call that cannot be tested without DNA. The receptor was derived from a young man in good health. The sequencing sample was made of blood T cells: a sorted CD56 or NKG2C T cell subset, CD4+ or CD8+ T cells, or bulk PBMC T cells (not recorded which). The CDR3: CASTHDRAQYF.